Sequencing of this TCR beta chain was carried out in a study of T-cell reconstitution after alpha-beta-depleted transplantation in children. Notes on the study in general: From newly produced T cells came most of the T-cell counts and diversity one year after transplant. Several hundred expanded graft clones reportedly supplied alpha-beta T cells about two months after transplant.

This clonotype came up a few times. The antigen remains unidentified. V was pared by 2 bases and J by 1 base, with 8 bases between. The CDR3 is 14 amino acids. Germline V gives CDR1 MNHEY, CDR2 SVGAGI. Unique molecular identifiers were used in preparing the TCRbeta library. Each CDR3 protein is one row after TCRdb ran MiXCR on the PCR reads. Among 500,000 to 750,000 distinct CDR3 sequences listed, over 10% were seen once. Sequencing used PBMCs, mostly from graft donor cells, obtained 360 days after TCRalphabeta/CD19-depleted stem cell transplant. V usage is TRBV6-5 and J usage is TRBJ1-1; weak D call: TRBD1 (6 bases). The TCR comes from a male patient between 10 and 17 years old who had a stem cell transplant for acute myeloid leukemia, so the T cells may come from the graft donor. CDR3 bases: TGTGCCAGCAGTTACAGGGGGGAGAACACTGAAGCTTTCTTT. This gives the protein CASSYRGENTEAFF.